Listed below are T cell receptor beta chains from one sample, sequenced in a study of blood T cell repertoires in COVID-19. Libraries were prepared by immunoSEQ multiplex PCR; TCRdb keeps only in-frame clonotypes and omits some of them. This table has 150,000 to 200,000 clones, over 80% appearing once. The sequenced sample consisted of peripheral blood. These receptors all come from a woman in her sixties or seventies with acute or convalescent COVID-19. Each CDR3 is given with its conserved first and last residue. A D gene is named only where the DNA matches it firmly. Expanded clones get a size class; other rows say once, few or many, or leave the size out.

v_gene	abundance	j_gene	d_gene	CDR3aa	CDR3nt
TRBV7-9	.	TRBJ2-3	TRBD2	CASSPPGLAGFTDTQYF	TGTGCCAGCAGCCCTCCGGGACTAGCGGGCTTCACAGATACGCAGTATTTT
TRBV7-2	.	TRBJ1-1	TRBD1	CASSWTGIEGGDTEAFF	TGTGCCAGCAGCTGGACAGGGATTGAGGGTGGGGACACTGAAGCTTTCTTT
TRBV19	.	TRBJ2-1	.	CASSMGAYNYEQFF	TGTGCCAGTAGTATGGGGGCCTACAACTATGAGCAGTTCTTC
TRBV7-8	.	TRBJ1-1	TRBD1	CASSLPTGLNTEAFF	TGTGCCAGCAGCTTACCGACAGGGTTGAACACTGAAGCTTTCTTT
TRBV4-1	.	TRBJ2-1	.	CASSQQRDSSYNEQFF	TGCGCCAGCAGCCAGCAACGGGACTCCTCCTACAATGAGCAGTTCTTC
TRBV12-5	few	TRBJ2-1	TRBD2	CASGLGTSGSYNEQFF	TGTGCTAGTGGTTTGGGGACTAGCGGGTCCTACAATGAGCAGTTCTTC
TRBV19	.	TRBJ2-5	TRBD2	CASSSGWTSGGSHQETQYF	TGTGCCAGTAGTAGTGGATGGACTAGCGGGGGGTCTCACCAAGAGACCCAGTACTTC
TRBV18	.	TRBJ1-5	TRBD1	CASSPDRGGNQPQHF	TGTGCCAGCTCTCCGGACAGGGGTGGCAATCAGCCCCAGCATTTT
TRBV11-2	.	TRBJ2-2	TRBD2	CASSSWTSGVTGELFF	TGTGCCAGCAGCTCCTGGACTAGCGGGGTCACCGGGGAGCTGTTTTTT
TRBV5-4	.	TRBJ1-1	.	CASSLVPYTEAFF	TGTGCCAGCAGCTTGGTTCCCTACACTGAAGCTTTCTTT
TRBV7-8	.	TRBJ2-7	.	CASSFSSGGRGSYEQYF	TGTGCCAGCAGCTTTTCTTCCGGGGGGCGGGGCTCCTACGAGCAGTACTTC
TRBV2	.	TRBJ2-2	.	CASSEARSNTGELFF	TGTGCCAGCAGTGAAGCCAGGTCGAACACCGGGGAGCTGTTTTTT
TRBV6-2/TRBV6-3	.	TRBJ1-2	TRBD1	CASSQGTGGYGYTF	TGTGCCAGCAGCCAGGGGACAGGGGGCTATGGCTACACCTTC
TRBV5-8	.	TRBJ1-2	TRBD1	CASSRRTGLYGYTF	TGTGCCAGCAGCCGTCGGACAGGGCTATATGGCTACACCTTC
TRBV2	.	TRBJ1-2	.	CASYLKGGYTF	TGTGCCAGCTACTTAAAGGGGGGCTACACCTTC
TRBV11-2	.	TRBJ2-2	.	CASSLDGTRKYRTGELFF	TGTGCCAGCAGCTTAGATGGGACAAGGAAGTATCGAACCGGGGAGCTGTTTTTT
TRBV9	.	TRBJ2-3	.	CASSAGGGPDTQYF	TGTGCCAGCAGCGCGGGAGGGGGCCCAGATACGCAGTATTTT
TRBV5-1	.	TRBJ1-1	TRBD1	CASSSTPGQGLNTEAFF	TGCGCCAGCAGCTCCACACCGGGACAGGGCCTTAACACTGAAGCTTTCTTT
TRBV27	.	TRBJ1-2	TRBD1	CASSLMVGTGGDYGYTF	TGTGCCAGCAGTTTAATGGTCGGGACAGGGGGGGACTATGGCTACACCTTC
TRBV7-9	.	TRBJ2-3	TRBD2	CASSPSGGTDTQYF	TGTGCCAGCAGCCCGAGCGGGGGCACAGATACGCAGTATTTT
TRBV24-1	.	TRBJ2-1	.	CATSPSNRVHEQFF	TGTGCCACCAGTCCATCTAACAGGGTCCATGAGCAGTTCTTC
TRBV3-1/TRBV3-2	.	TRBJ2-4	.	CASSQATPTLLAKNIQYF	TGTGCCAGCAGCCAAGCTACTCCTACCCTCTTAGCCAAAAACATTCAGTACTTC
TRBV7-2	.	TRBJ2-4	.	CASSLRRGNLKNIQYF	TGTGCCAGCAGCTTACGGCGGGGCAATCTCAAAAACATTCAGTACTTC
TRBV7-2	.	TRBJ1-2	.	CASSLGQPYGYTF	TGTGCCAGCAGCTTAGGACAGCCCTATGGCTACACCTTC
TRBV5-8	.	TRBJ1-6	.	CASSLSRATYNSPLHF	TGTGCCAGCAGCTTGAGCAGGGCTACCTATAATTCACCCCTCCACTTT
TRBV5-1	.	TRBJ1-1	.	CASSLTGNTEAFF	TGCGCCAGCAGCTTAACTGGTAACACTGAAGCTTTCTTT
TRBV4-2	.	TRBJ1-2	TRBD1	CASSQGQASYGYTF	TGTGCCAGCAGCCAGGGACAGGCGTCCTATGGCTACACCTTC
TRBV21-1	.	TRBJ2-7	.	CASPGWSGAPLCGYEQYF	TGTGCCAGTCCCGGTTGGAGCGGCGCCCCCCTCTGTGGTTACGAGCAGTACTTC
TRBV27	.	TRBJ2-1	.	CASQPAGVPTNEQFF	TGTGCCAGCCAACCAGCAGGGGTCCCTACAAATGAGCAGTTCTTC
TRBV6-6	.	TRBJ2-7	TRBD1	CASSQSKGQGGTGTKNYEQYF	TGTGCCAGCAGTCAATCCAAGGGACAGGGAGGAACCGGGACTAAAAACTACGAGCAGTACTTC
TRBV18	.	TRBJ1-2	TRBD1	CASSPPYRGGGYTF	TGTGCCAGCTCACCACCGTACAGGGGCGGTGGCTACACCTTC
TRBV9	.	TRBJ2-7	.	CASSEGGSYEQYF	TGTGCCAGCAGCGAAGGGGGCTCCTACGAGCAGTACTTC
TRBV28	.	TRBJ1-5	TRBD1	CASSSEGTGYSNQPQHF	TGTGCCAGCAGTTCAGAAGGGACAGGCTATAGCAATCAGCCCCAGCATTTT
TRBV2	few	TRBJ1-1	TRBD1	CASSSDRGTEAFF	TGTGCCAGCAGCTCAGACAGGGGGACTGAAGCTTTCTTT
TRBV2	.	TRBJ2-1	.	CASNLLTGRNEQFF	TGTGCCAGCAATCTATTGACAGGACGCAATGAGCAGTTCTTC
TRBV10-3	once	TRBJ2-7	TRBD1	CAISEPSGTGPSYEQYF	TGTGCCATCAGTGAGCCAAGTGGGACAGGTCCCTCCTACGAGCAGTACTTC
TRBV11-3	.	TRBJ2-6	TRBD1	CASSPDRGKTGANVLTF	TGTGCCAGCAGCCCCGACAGGGGAAAGACTGGGGCCAACGTCCTGACTTTC
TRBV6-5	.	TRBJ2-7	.	CASSLRYRYEQYF	TGTGCCAGCAGTCTGAGGTATAGATACGAGCAGTACTTC
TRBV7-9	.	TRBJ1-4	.	CASSLQGGNEKLFF	TGTGCCAGCAGCTTGCAGGGTGGGAATGAAAAACTGTTTTTT
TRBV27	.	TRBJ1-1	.	CASNNYPNTEAFF	TGTGCCAGCAACAATTACCCGAACACTGAAGCTTTCTTT